This T cell receptor beta chain was documented in a study of blood T cell repertoires in COVID-19. About the research overall: Sites in the United States, Italy and Spain provided acute and convalescent COVID-19 samples. T cells, B-cell-depleted T cells, or PBMCs provided the cDNA or gDNA that served as material.

This clone appeared a few times. Germline CDR1 MNHEY, CDR2 SVGEGT. This CDR3 comprises 16 residues. Trimming shortened V by 5 bases and J by 3 bases, and 19 bases separated the two germline ends. Original methodology: Amplification from reference gene primers served as the basis for estimated nucleated cell counts. Assay: immunoSEQ multiplex PCR; the TCRdb copy retains only in-frame clones and omits some. V and J calls and clone size are as listed in that table; D and trimming were resolved from the DNA. This repertoire shows some 320,000 clones, approximately 90% found once; its top ten account for over 6%.

Sample: peripheral blood. The chain combines TRBV6-2 or TRBV6-3 with TRBJ1-1; the D gene is possibly TRBD1 (6 bases). The sequence was collected from a young woman who had recovered from COVID-19. CDR3 region: CASSPPPQGRDTEAFF. The CDR3 nucleotides read TGTGCCAGCAGTCCGCCTCCACAGGGTCGGGACACTGAAGCTTTCTTT.